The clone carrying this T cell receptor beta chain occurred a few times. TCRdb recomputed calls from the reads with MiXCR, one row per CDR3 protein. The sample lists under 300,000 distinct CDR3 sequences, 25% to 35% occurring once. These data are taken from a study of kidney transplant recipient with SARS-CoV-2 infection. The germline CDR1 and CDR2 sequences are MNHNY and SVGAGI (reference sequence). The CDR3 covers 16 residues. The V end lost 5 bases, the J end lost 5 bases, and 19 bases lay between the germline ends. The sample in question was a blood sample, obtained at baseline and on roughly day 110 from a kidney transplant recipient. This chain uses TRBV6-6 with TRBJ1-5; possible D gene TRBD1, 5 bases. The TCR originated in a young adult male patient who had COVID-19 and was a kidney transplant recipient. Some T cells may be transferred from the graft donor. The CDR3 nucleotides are TGTGCCAGCAGTCCGCCAGAGACAGAGATTTATCAGCCCCAGCATTTT. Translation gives CASSPPETEIYQPQHF.